This T cell receptor (beta chain) was obtained from a study of long-term antiretroviral therapy in people with HIV. General observations from the study: Regardless of time point, clones expanded before ART dominated the repertoire. On ART adherence, viral resistance or therapy changes, no data were available.

No fewer than two post-ART and no fewer than one pre-ART PBMC samples existed for each donor. HIV-positive participants were all treated in the United States. Survey-level immunoSEQ v3.0 assays were run. Clones were sequenced by immunoSEQ multiplex PCR, and TCRdb holds only the in-frame ones, with some missing. The data show about 20,000 clones, with about 87% seen just once and roughly 3.1% held by the top ten. In the case of this clone: As yet, its antigen is unknown.

The sequence came from a woman aged 45-60 years with HIV. Source: unsorted PBMCs, taken 2.6 years after starting antiretroviral therapy.

CDR3 in amino acids: CASSLEGTGYSTDTQYF. Written as DNA, the CDR3 is TGTGCCAGCAGCTTAGAGGGGACAGGGTATAGCACAGATACGCAGTATTTT. The rearrangement uses TRBV11-2 and TRBJ2-3; 9 nucleotides match TRBD1. From germline, CDR1 is SGHAT and CDR2 FQNNGV. V was pared by 0 bases and J by 0 bases, with 4 bases of the junction left unmatched. CDR3 length equals 17 residues.